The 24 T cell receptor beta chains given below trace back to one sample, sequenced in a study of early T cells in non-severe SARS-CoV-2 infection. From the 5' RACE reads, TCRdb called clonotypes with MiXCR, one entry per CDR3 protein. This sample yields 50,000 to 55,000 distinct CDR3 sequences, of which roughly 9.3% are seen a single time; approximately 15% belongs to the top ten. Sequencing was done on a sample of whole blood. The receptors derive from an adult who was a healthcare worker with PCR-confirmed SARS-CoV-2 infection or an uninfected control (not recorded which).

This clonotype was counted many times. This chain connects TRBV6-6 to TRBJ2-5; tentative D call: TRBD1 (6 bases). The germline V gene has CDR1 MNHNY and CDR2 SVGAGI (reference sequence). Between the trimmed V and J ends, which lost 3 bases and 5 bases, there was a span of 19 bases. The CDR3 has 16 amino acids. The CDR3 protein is CASSYGPLVGGETQYF. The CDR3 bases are TGTGCCAGCAGTTATGGGCCCCTAGTAGGGGGTGAGACCCAGTACTTC.

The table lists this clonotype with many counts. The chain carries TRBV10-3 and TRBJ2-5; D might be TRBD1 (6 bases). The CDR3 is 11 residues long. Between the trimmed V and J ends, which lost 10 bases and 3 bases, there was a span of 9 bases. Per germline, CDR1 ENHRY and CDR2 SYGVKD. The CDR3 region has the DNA TGTGCCACGTCAGGGGAAGAGACCCAGTACTTC. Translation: CATSGEETQYF.

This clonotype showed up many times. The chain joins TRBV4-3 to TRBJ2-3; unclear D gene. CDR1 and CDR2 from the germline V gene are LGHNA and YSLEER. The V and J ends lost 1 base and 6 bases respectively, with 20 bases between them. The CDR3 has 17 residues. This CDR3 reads CASSQVFLARHVDTQYF. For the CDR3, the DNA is TGCGCCAGCAGCCAAGTCTTCCTTGCCCGCCACGTCGATACGCAGTATTTT.

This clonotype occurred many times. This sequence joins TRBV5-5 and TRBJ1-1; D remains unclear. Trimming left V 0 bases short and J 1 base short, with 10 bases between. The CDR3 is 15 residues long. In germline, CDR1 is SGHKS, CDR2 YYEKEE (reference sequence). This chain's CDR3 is CASSLVEVENTEAFF. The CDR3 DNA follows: TGTGCCAGCAGCTTGGTTGAAGTTGAGAACACTGAAGCTTTCTTT.

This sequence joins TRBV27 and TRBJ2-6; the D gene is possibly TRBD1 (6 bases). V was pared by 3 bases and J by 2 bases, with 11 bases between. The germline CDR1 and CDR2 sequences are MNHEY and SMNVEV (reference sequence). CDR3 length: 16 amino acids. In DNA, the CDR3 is TGTGCCAGCAGTTTCGCCAGGGGAGCTGGGGCCAACGTCCTGACTTTC. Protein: CASSFARGAGANVLTF. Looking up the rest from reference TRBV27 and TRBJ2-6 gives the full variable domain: EAQVTQNPRYLITVTGKKLTVTCSQNMNHEYMSWYRQDPGLGLRQIYYSMNVEVTDKGDVPEGYKVSRKEKRNFPLILESPSPNQTSLYFCASSFARGAGANVLTFGAGSRLTVL.

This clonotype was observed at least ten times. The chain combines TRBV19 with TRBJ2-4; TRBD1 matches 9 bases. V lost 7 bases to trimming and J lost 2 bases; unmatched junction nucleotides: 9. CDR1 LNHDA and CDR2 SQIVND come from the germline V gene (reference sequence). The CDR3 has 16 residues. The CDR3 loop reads CASTPDRGGTKNIQYF. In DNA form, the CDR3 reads TGTGCCAGTACCCCGGACAGGGGAGGAACCAAAAACATTCAGTACTTC. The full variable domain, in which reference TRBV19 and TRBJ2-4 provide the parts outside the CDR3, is DGGITQSPKYLFRKEGQNVTLSCEQNLNHDAMYWYRQDPGQGLRLIYYSQIVNDFQKGDIAEGYSVSREKKESFPLTVTSAQKNPTAFYLCASTPDRGGTKNIQYFGAGTRLSVL.

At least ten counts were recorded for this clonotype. In DNA form, the CDR3 reads TGTGCCAGCAGTGAACAGGGTCGGCAAGAGACCCAGTACTTC. It codes for CASSEQGRQETQYF. The chain combines TRBV6-1 with TRBJ2-5, with D perhaps matching TRBD1 (5 bases). Germline V CDR1 and CDR2: MNHNS, SASEGT. The CDR3 contains 14 residues. Between the trimmed V and J ends, which lost 2 bases and 2 bases, there was a span of 9 bases.

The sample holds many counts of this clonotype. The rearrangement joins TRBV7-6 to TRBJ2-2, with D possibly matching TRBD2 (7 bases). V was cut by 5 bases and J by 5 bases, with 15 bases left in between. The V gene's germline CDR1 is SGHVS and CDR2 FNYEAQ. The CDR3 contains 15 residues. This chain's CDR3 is CASSHPRGGTGELFF. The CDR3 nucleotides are TGTGCCAGCAGCCACCCTAGGGGGGGGACCGGGGAGCTGTTTTTT.

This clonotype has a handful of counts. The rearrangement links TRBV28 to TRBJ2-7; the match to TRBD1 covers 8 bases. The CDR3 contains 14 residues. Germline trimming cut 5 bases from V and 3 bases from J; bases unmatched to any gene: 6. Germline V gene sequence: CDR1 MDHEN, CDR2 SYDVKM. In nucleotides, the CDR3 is TGTGCCAGCAGTCAACCGGGACAGGTCTACGAGCAGTACTTC. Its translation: CASSQPGQVYEQYF.

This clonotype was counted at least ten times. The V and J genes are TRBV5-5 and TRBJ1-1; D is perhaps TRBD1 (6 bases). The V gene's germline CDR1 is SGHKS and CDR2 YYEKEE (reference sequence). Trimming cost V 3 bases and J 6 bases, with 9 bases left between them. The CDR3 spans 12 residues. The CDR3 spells CASSSAGAEAFF. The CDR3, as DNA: TGTGCCAGCAGCTCTGCAGGGGCTGAAGCTTTCTTT.

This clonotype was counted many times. CDR3 sequence: CASSTTRDNEQFF. In DNA, the CDR3 is TGTGCCAGCAGCACGACTAGGGACAATGAGCAGTTCTTC. This sequence joins TRBV7-3 and TRBJ2-1; possibly TRBD2 for D (6 bases). CDR3 length equals 13 residues. V gave up 5 bases and J gave up 5 bases, with 10 bases separating them. Germline V gene sequence: CDR1 SGHTA, CDR2 FQGTGA.

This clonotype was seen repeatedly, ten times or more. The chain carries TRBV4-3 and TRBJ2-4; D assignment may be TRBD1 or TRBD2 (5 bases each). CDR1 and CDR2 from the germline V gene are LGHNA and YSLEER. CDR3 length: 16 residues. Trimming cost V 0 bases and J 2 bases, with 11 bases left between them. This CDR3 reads CASSQDEGIPKNIQYF. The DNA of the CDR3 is TGCGCCAGCAGCCAAGATGAGGGGATCCCCAAAAACATTCAGTACTTC.

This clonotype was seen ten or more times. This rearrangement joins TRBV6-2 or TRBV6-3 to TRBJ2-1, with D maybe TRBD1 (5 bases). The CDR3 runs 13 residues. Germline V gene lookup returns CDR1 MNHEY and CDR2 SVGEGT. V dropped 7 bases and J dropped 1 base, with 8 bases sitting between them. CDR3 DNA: TGTGCCAGCAAAGGGGATTCCTACAATGAGCAGTTCTTC. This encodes CASKGDSYNEQFF.

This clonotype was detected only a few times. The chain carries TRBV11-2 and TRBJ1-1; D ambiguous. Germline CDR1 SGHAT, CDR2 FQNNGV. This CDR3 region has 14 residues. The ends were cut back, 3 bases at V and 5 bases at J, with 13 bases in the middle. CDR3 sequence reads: CASSFAEGSTEAFF. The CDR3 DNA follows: TGTGCCAGCAGCTTCGCAGAGGGTAGTACTGAAGCTTTCTTT.

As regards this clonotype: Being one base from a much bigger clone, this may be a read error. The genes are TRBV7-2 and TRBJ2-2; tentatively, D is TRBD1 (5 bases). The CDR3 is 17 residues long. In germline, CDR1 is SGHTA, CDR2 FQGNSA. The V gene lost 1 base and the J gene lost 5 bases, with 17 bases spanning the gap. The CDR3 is CASSLDPGSQHTGELFF. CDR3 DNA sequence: TGTGCCAGCAGCTTAGACCCAGGGTCCCAACATACCGGGGAGCTGTTTTTT.

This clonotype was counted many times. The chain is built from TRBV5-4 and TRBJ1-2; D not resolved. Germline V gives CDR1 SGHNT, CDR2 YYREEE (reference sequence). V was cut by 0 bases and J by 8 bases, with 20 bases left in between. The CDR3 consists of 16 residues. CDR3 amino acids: CASSLGFADLSDGYTF. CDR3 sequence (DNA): TGTGCCAGCAGCTTGGGGTTCGCAGACCTTTCAGACGGCTACACCTTC.

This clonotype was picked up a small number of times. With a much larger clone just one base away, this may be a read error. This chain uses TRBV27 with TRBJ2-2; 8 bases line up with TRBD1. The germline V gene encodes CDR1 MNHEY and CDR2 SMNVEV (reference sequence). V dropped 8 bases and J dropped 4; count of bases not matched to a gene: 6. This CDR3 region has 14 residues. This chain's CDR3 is CASRQGSSTGELFF. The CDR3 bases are TGTGCCAGCCGACAGGGGAGTTCCACCGGGGAGCTGTTTTTT.

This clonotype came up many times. CDR3: CASSLDGQATDTQYF. As DNA, the CDR3 is TGTGCCAGCAGCTTAGACGGACAGGCCACAGATACGCAGTATTTT. This sequence joins TRBV7-2 and TRBJ2-3; TRBD1 agrees at 7 bases. The V gene's germline CDR1 is SGHTA and CDR2 FQGNSA. The CDR3 is 15 amino acids. The V segment lost 1 base and the J segment 2 bases; nucleotides outside the gene matches: 3.

CDR3 amino acids: CASSQAFPEHEQYF. CDR3 nucleotide sequence: TGCGCCAGCAGCCAAGCCTTCCCTGAGCACGAGCAGTACTTC. The chain couples TRBV4-3 to TRBJ2-7, with D unclear. The CDR3 is 14 amino acids. Between the trimmed V and J ends, which lost 1 base and 5 bases, there was a span of 12 bases. CDR1 and CDR2 from the germline V gene are LGHNA and YSLEER.

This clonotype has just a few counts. The CDR3 loop reads CASSHPWKRENYNEQFF. CDR3 DNA sequence: TGCGCCAGCAGCCATCCCTGGAAGCGGGAGAACTACAATGAGCAGTTCTTC. This chain links TRBV4-1 with TRBJ2-1, with 8 bases that match TRBD2. The CDR3 sequence is 17 residues long. J was trimmed by 3 bases and V by 3 bases; bases with no gene match: 10. Germline CDR1 is MGHRA and CDR2 is YSYEKL.

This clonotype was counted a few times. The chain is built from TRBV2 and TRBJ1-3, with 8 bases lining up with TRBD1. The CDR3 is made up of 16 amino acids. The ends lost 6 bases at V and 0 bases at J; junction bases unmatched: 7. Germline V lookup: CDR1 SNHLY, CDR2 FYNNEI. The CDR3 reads CASRIRQGISGNTIYF. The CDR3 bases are TGTGCCAGCAGGATAAGACAGGGGATCTCTGGAAACACCATATATTTT.

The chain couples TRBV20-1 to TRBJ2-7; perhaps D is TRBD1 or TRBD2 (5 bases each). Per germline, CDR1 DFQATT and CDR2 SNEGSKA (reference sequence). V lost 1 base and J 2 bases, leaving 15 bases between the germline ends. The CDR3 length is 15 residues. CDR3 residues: CSARGTGTPTYEQYF. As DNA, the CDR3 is TGCAGTGCTAGAGGAACCGGGACGCCTACCTACGAGCAGTACTTC.

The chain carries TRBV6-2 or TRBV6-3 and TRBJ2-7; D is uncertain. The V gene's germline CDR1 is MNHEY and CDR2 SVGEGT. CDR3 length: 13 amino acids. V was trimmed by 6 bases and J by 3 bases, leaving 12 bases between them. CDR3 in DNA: TGTGCCAGCAGCCTGTGGGCGGTCTACGAGCAGTACTTC. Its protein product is CASSLWAVYEQYF.

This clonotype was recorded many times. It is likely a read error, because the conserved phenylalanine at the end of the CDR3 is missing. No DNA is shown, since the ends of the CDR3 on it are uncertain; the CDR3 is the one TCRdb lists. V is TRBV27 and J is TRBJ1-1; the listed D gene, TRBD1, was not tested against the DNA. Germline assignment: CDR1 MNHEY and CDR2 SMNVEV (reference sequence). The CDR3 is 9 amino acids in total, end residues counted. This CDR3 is CASSPRTGE.